Listed here are 3 T cell receptor beta chains from one sample, sequenced in a study of cytomegalovirus exposure and HLA in healthy donors. PCR involved 60 Vbeta and 13 Jbeta primers. Profiled with immunoSEQ multiplex PCR; TCRdb holds only in-frame clones, not every one. The sample holds 130,000 or so clones, roughly 87% seen once. The sequenced material came from PBMCs. Receptors originate from a woman between 35 and 50 years old in good health and CMV-seronegative.

V gene TRBV28 combines with J gene TRBJ2-1; D might be TRBD2 (5 bases). Looked up from germline, CDR1 is MDHEN and CDR2 is SYDVKM. The V end lost 2 bases, the J end lost 6 bases, and 14 bases lay between the germline ends. CDR3 length: 15 amino acids. For the CDR3, the DNA is TGTGCCAGCAGTTTAAAGATAGGGAGCCTCAATGAGCAGTTCTTC. This gives the protein CASSLKIGSLNEQFF. Together with reference TRBV28 and TRBJ2-1, the CDR3 gives the full variable domain: DVKVTQSSRYLVKRTGEKVFLECVQDMDHENMFWYRQDPGLGLRLIYFSYDVKMKEKGDIPEGYSVSREKKERFSLILESASTNQTSMYLCASSLKIGSLNEQFFGPGTRLTVL.

CDR3 sequence (DNA): TGTGCCAGCAGCCGACGTACTAGCTACGAGCAGTACTTC. This gives the protein CASSRRTSYEQYF. This rearrangement joins TRBV7-2 to TRBJ2-7; possible D gene TRBD2, 5 bases. This CDR3 is 13 amino acids long. Between the trimmed V and J ends, which lost 5 bases and 3 bases, there was a span of 11 bases. Looked up from germline, CDR1 is SGHTA and CDR2 is FQGNSA.

On this clone: The junction does not match germline at one end; this may be a read error. The chain employs TRBV7-9 and TRBJ2-7; D is possibly TRBD2 (5 bases). Germline V gene lookup returns CDR1 SEHNR and CDR2 FQNEAQ (reference sequence). The CDR3 length is 13 residues. CDR3 residues: CSSSLEGGGEQYF. The CDR3, as DNA: TGTTCCAGCAGCTTAGAGGGCGGAGGCGAGCAGTACTTC.